This T cell receptor (beta chain) came from a study of T cell repertoires in ileal Crohn's disease. Profiling relied on immunoSEQ multiplex PCR, and the TCRdb table lists in-frame clones only, not all of them. The data contain over 8,500 clones, about four fifths of them seen just once; the ten biggest clones take up around 15%. The V and J ends lost 5 bases and 4 bases respectively, with 20 bases between them. Germline loops: CDR1 GTSNPN, CDR2 SVGIG (reference sequence). The CDR3 runs to 15 residues. This clone showed up just once. Sample time point: neoterminal ileum biopsy at postoperative endoscopy, about 6 months after surgery.

The origin of this receptor is an adult with Crohn's disease. V usage is TRBV30 and J usage is TRBJ1-1; possibly TRBD1 for D (6 bases). Sequencing was performed on ileal tissue. This CDR3 reads CAWSQRTVVATEAFF. In DNA form, the CDR3 reads TGTGCCTGGTCACAAAGGACAGTAGTGGCCACTGAAGCTTTCTTT.